The rows below give T cell receptor beta chains drawn from one sample of a study of T cell responses to AZD1222 COVID-19 vaccine. Profiled with immunoSEQ multiplex PCR; TCRdb holds only in-frame clones, not every one. The sample lists 80,000 to 95,000 clones; about nine tenths were seen once. This material consisted of peripheral blood, taken 28 days after the second AZD1222 dose. The receptors here all came from an adult who received the AZD1222 COVID-19 vaccine. Both conserved end residues are part of each CDR3. For some rows the clone size is stated as once, few or many, or as a class when expanded; others skip it.

clone size	J gene	V gene	CDR3 length	CDR3 protein
.	TRBJ1-1	TRBV2	13	CASSARGWPEAFF
.	TRBJ2-3	TRBV6-1	14	CASSDGRATDTQYF
.	TRBJ1-1	TRBV12-3/TRBV12-4	11	CASSLATEAFF
.	TRBJ2-1	TRBV5-1	13	CASSSGEINEQFF
.	TRBJ2-7	TRBV6-6	18	CASSLHGRYEVAGYEQYF
.	TRBJ2-1	TRBV10-2	14	CATSTSGRGNEQFF
.	TRBJ2-3	TRBV2	12	CASEAFTDTQYF
.	TRBJ2-5	TRBV2	14	CASSGQGIRETQYF
.	TRBJ2-7	TRBV6-5	12	CASSLLQGEQYF
.	TRBJ2-5	TRBV7-2	13	CASSLAIRETQYF
once	TRBJ1-2	TRBV20-1	13	CSASWGNTYGYTF
medium-sized	TRBJ1-1	TRBV5-6	13	CASQLGNTDEAFF
once	TRBJ1-1	TRBV29-1	13	CSVGWGPNTEAFF
.	TRBJ1-6	TRBV6-2/TRBV6-3	12	CASSSGYSPLHF
.	TRBJ2-6	TRBV5-1	15	CASSLEESGANVLTF
.	TRBJ1-4	TRBV6-6	13	CASSYSRVEKLFF
.	TRBJ2-3	TRBV15	17	CATSRDRLTSVRDTQYF
.	TRBJ2-1	TRBV7-2	15	CASSPGLAGGREQFF
once	TRBJ2-5	TRBV23-1	17	CASSTYGPRGLVETQYF
.	TRBJ2-5	TRBV2	18	CASSEGTSGSWRSETQYF